This TCR beta chain was found in a study of shared clonotypes between healthy human individuals. About the research overall: A donor's plate count was three for CD4 naive and three for CD4 memory; CD8 naive had two and CD8 memory one. General study points: Sorted-subset sequencing, rarefaction showed, was incomplete despite large depth.

Cells designated naive CD8 were CD45RO-negative and were positively selected for CCR7, with terminally differentiated effector memory CD45RA+ cells excluded. Assay: immunoSEQ multiplex PCR; the TCRdb copy retains only in-frame clones and omits some. The sample carries just over 2,000,000 clones, about 95% recorded once. As to this clone: Its specificity is unknown.

Germline-derived CDR1 and CDR2 are MGHDK and SYGVNS. The CDR3 spans 15 residues. The germline V and J ends were trimmed by 1 base and 1 base, with 11 bases remaining between them. The sequence was obtained from a man between 18 and 35 years old in good health. The sequencing input was naive CD8+ T cells sorted from blood. The J gene is TRBJ2-7, the V gene TRBV25-1, with D possibly being TRBD1 (5 bases). CDR3 nucleotides: TGTGCCAGCAGTGAATCGACAGACTTTTCCTACGAGCAGTACTTC. Translating it yields CASSESTDFSYEQYF.